The TCR beta chain under discussion was sequenced for a study of blood T cell repertoires in COVID-19. The data were produced by immunoSEQ multiplex PCR, yet TCRdb's version contains in-frame clones alone and is incomplete. The sample contains roughly 290,000 clones, about 82% of which appear only once. This CDR3 has 13 residues. Germline CDR1 is MDHEN and CDR2 is SYDVKM. With 8 bases removed from V and 1 base from J, the gap between germline ends came to 12 bases. This TCR was recovered from a woman between 45 and 60 years old with active or convalescent COVID-19. The chain uses TRBV28 and TRBJ2-7; no reliable D call. The material sequenced was peripheral blood. The DNA of the CDR3 is TGTGCCAGCGGGTCAACAGCATCCTACGAGCAGTACTTC. This codes for CASGSTASYEQYF.